A selection of T cell receptor beta chains follows, all from one sample in a study of CD8 T cells in ankylosing spondylitis. TCRdb called the 5' RACE reads again in MiXCR, with one record for every CDR3 protein. The data hold fewer than 550,000 distinct CDR3 sequences, with roughly 5.2% observed a single time. The specimen sequenced was blood, either unsorted or a sorted T cell fraction (not recorded which). All receptors come from a male donor with ankylosing spondylitis. The CDR3 runs from the conserved cysteine through the conserved F or W. Fields, in order: V gene, J gene, clone size, D gene, CDR3 protein, CDR3 DNA. A D gene is named only where the DNA matches it firmly. Clone size is stated in some rows and not others, as once, few, many or a class when expanded.

v_gene: TRBV12-3/TRBV12-4
j_gene: TRBJ2-1
abundance: many
d_gene: TRBD2
CDR3aa: CASSLASGGSYNEQFF
CDR3nt: TGTGCCAGCAGTTTAGCTAGCGGGGGCTCCTACAATGAGCAGTTCTTC

v_gene: TRBV28
j_gene: TRBJ1-1
abundance: many
d_gene: TRBD1
CDR3aa: CASSSGGLLGFF
CDR3nt: TGTGCCAGCAGTTCAGGGGGCCTTCTGGGCTTCTTT

v_gene: TRBV5-1
j_gene: TRBJ2-1
abundance: many
d_gene: TRBD1
CDR3aa: CASRWDSEYNEQFF
CDR3nt: TGCGCCAGCAGATGGGACAGCGAGTACAATGAGCAGTTCTTC

v_gene: TRBV28
j_gene: TRBJ2-7
abundance: many
d_gene: NA
CDR3aa: CASSPLGTEYEQYF
CDR3nt: TGTGCCAGCAGTCCGTTAGGGACGGAGTACGAGCAGTACTTC

v_gene: TRBV5-1
j_gene: TRBJ2-2
abundance: NA
d_gene: NA
CDR3aa: CASSLGGQANTGELFF
CDR3nt: TGCGCCAGCAGCTTGGGGGGACAAGCGAACACCGGGGAGCTGTTTTTT

v_gene: TRBV20-1
j_gene: TRBJ2-2
abundance: few
d_gene: NA
CDR3aa: CSASATAPNTGELFF
CDR3nt: TGCAGTGCTAGTGCGACAGCCCCGAACACCGGGGAGCTGTTTTTT

v_gene: TRBV27
j_gene: TRBJ2-5
abundance: many
d_gene: NA
CDR3aa: CASKPRDYQETQYF
CDR3nt: TGTGCCAGCAAACCCCGGGACTACCAAGAGACCCAGTACTTC

v_gene: TRBV10-2
j_gene: TRBJ1-5
abundance: many
d_gene: NA
CDR3aa: CASSALRRGNQPQHF
CDR3nt: TGCGCCAGCAGTGCGCTCCGACGGGGCAATCAGCCCCAGCATTTT

v_gene: TRBV4-3
j_gene: TRBJ2-2
abundance: many
d_gene: NA
CDR3aa: CASSQGARDTGELFF
CDR3nt: TGCGCCAGCAGCCAGGGGGCTAGGGACACCGGGGAGCTGTTTTTT

v_gene: TRBV30
j_gene: TRBJ1-2
abundance: many
d_gene: NA
CDR3aa: CAWSVAGVDYGYTF
CDR3nt: TGTGCCTGGAGTGTAGCGGGAGTCGACTATGGCTACACCTTC

v_gene: TRBV20-1
j_gene: TRBJ1-1
abundance: NA
d_gene: NA
CDR3aa: CSASNRRTEAFF
CDR3nt: TGCAGTGCTAGTAACAGGCGAACTGAAGCTTTCTTT

v_gene: TRBV7-9
j_gene: TRBJ2-2
abundance: many
d_gene: NA
CDR3aa: CASLLGGPGELFF
CDR3nt: TGTGCCAGTCTTCTTGGGGGTCCCGGGGAGCTGTTTTTT

v_gene: TRBV20-1
j_gene: TRBJ1-1
abundance: many
d_gene: TRBD1
CDR3aa: CSARDTGDLTEAFF
CDR3nt: TGCAGTGCTAGAGATACAGGGGATTTAACTGAAGCTTTCTTT

v_gene: TRBV7-2
j_gene: TRBJ1-5
abundance: many
d_gene: NA
CDR3aa: CASSSRGIGQPQHF
CDR3nt: TGTGCCAGCAGCTCGAGGGGGATAGGGCAGCCCCAGCATTTT